This T cell receptor beta chain was captured in a study of human T cells and chemical hapten exposure (dated by TCRdb to the early 2020s). Turning to the overall study: Libraries were pooled for sequencing, and variation in per-sample TCR yields was attributed mainly to small differences in library volumes within the pool. The study tracked peripheral blood TCR repertoire changes in vivo during primary and secondary sensitization to the hapten diphenylcyclopropenone (DPC) in alopecia patients.

During library preparation, unique molecular identifiers were attached to individual cDNA molecules so that TCRs could be counted in a quantitative, reproducible way. Each blood RNA sample was used to sequence both TCR alpha and TCR beta chains. In the authors' own workflow: A median of around 100,000 TCRs per sample was observed, with a range of about 23,224 to 700,000. The Decombinator software suite was used to annotate V, J and CDR3 in the TCR reads. For the PS versus PT1 abundance plots, all samples were subsampled to the same number of TCRs (28,000). TCRs were defined as expanded if absent before sensitization and observed at least eight times at the 2-week time point. The public reads were quality trimmed at Q25 with fastp and then assembled into clones with MiXCR by TCRdb, keeping productive beta chains. Identical CDR3 proteins give one entry, which carries the most common genes and DNA. TCRdb's processing, not the authors' own work, is the source of the V and J calls. This sample lists fewer than 150,000 distinct CDR3 sequences; 8.5% were detected once. 1.4% of the sample belongs to the ten largest clones.

Unfractionated whole blood was collected in Tempus Blood RNA tubes, and total RNA was extracted from that blood. Four or five healthy volunteers acted as controls for TCR sequencing and had blood drawn at day 0, 2 weeks and 6 weeks. Remarks on this clonotype: Its antigen is currently not known. Per-base qualities were not stored, and no clone one base away is much larger.

What the authors observed across the whole study: The number of TCRs above 1 in 1000 frequency did not change with DPC sensitization; there was no evidence of global repertoire structure alterations. Repeated subsampling changed both the strength of the expansion versus patch-test correlation and the threshold at which the correlation became significant.

The CDR3 sequence holds 12 residues, the cysteine and phenylalanine included. Only the CDR3 part of the read is kept: 36 bases, read in frame from the first base. Trimming leaves V shorter by 3 bases and J shorter by 10 bases, with the junction holding 3 bases beyond the gene matches. CDR1 and CDR2 are drawn from the germline V gene (reference sequence): SEHNR, FQNEAQ. Specimen: whole blood. The clonotype originates from a human donor in good health. Some clones in this sample may be carry-over from other donors' samples. Donor details come from another sample of the same person, matched by shared clones. This chain is built from TRBV7-9 and TRBJ1-5; 7 bases in the middle match TRBD1. The CDR3: CASSLRDRPQHF. The DNA sequence is given as TGTGCCAGCAGCTTGCGGGACAGACCCCAGCATTTT.